This T cell receptor beta chain was observed in a study of regulatory T cells in long-lasting Graves disease. Described time point: persistent/refractory GD, antithyroid drugs over 5 years with positive TRAb. TCR sequences were obtained from RNA taken from PBMCs. Patients met American Thyroid Association criteria for Graves' disease. Trimming removed 8 bases at V and 1 base at J, with 14 bases between. Germline values: CDR1 PRHDT, CDR2 FYEKMQ (reference sequence). The CDR3 consists of 14 residues. iRepertoire HTBI primers and Arm-PCR of CDR3 regions built TCR beta libraries. TCRdb re-called the multiplex PCR reads through MiXCR, storing one row per CDR3 protein. The top ten clones hold roughly an eighth of a sample with roughly 400,000 distinct CDR3 sequences, approximately 22% of them seen once. This clonotype appeared many times.

This receptor was obtained from a female donor with Graves disease. The V and J genes are TRBV13 and TRBJ1-1; no clear D gene. The sequences come from peripheral blood mononuclear cells (PBMCs), collected when the disease was refractory, from a patient treated with antithyroid drugs. CDR3 sequence (DNA): TGTGCCAGCGTTCGGGGATTGGAGAACACTGAAGCTTTCTTT. It yields the protein CASVRGLENTEAFF.